This T cell receptor (beta chain) was documented in a study of CXCR3-negative and CXCR3-positive naive CD8 T cells. Regarding the study as a whole: CXCR3-negative naive cells had less hydrophobic TRB CDR3s than did CXCR3-positive naive cells. Memory CD8+ cells showed much lower diversity, while both naive subsets were comparably high.

Comment on this clonotype: Its antigen is undetermined.

CDR1 and CDR2 (germline): SNHLY, FYNNEI. The length of the CDR3 is 15 residues. TRB cDNA libraries were made by UMI-labeled 5' RACE. For each CDR3 protein, TCRdb gives one entry from its re-call of the 5' RACE reads, without DNA. This sample's clone table lists 130,000 or so distinct CDR3 sequences. This TCR was sampled from a human donor in good health. Some clones in this sample may be carry-over from other donors' samples. The chain is built from TRBV2 and TRBJ2-3; TCRdb designates TRBD2, a call that cannot be tested without DNA. The specimen was naive CXCR3+ CD8+ T cells from blood. The subset denotes: CD45RO-CCR7+CD27+CD95- naive CD8+ T cells expressing CXCR3 (TNR3+). The CDR3 spells CASSTGRGGLDTQYF.